A single sample is the source of the 22 T cell receptor beta chains below, sequenced in a study of cytomegalovirus exposure and HLA in healthy donors (dated 2017 in TCRdb). The library was obtained by the immunoSEQ multiplex PCR assay. For the multiplex PCR, a mixture combining 60 forward primers for TCR Vbeta segments and 13 reverse primers for TCR Jbeta segments was used. Not all clones reach the TCRdb copy of this immuneACCESS table, which keeps in-frame sequences only. Checked studies attribute under half of the gap to unresolved V genes and leave the rest unexplained. The sample table holds fewer than 35,000 clones. The ten most abundant clones make up around 4.7% of the sample. The sequencing input was PBMCs. Source of these receptors: a female donor in good health and CMV-seronegative.

The rearrangement links TRBV7-9 to TRBJ2-3, with D perhaps matching TRBD1 (6 bases). Germline V gives CDR1 SEHNR, CDR2 FQNEAQ (reference sequence). V was pared by 6 bases and J by 9 bases, with 25 bases between. The CDR3 has 16 amino acids. CDR3 residues: CASSTPPKGTGQTQYF. CDR3 DNA sequence: TGTGCCAGCAGTACGCCGCCCAAAGGTACAGGACAGACGCAGTATTTT.

The rearrangement links TRBV4-1 to TRBJ2-3; 7 positions agree with TRBD1. Looked up from germline, CDR1 is MGHRA and CDR2 is YSYEKL. The ends lost 2 bases at V and 0 bases at J; junction bases unmatched: 5. The CDR3 loop spans 16 amino acids. The chain's CDR3 is CASSQFTGVSTDTQYF. The CDR3 DNA reads as TGCGCCAGCAGCCAATTTACAGGGGTTAGCACAGATACGCAGTATTTT.

The rearrangement joins TRBV6-5 to TRBJ2-3; no clear D. The V and J ends lost 6 bases and 3 bases respectively, with 10 bases between them. Germline values: CDR1 MNHEY, CDR2 SVGAGI. This CDR3 has 13 residues. The CDR3 sequence: CASSSTRTDTQYF. The DNA for the CDR3 is TGTGCCAGCAGCTCCACGAGGACAGATACGCAGTATTTT.

The chain uses TRBV9 and TRBJ2-7; D possibly corresponds to TRBD1 (6 bases). CDR1 SGDLS and CDR2 YYNGEE come from the germline V gene. Trimming pared 4 bases from V and 6 bases from J, leaving 14 bases between. This CDR3 contains 13 residues. The CDR3 loop reads CASSSTGLGEQYF. CDR3 nucleotides: TGTGCCAGCAGCTCCACAGGGTTGGGCGAGCAGTACTTC.

V gene TRBV7-3 combines with J gene TRBJ2-7; 7 bases are shared with TRBD1. The V segment lost 5 bases and the J segment 3 bases; nucleotides outside the gene matches: 4. Looked up from germline, CDR1 is SGHTA and CDR2 is FQGTGA. This CDR3 has 13 amino acids. The CDR3 is CASSPWTGYEQYF. Here the CDR3 DNA reads TGTGCCAGCAGCCCCTGGACAGGCTACGAGCAGTACTTC. The full variable domain, its missing parts supplied by reference TRBV7-3 and TRBJ2-7, is GAGVSQTPSNKVTEKGKYVELRCDPISGHTALYWYRQSLGQGPEFLIYFQGTGAADDSGLPNDRFFAVRPEGSVSTLKIQRTERGDSAVYLCASSPWTGYEQYFGPGTRLTVT.

The chain carries TRBV29-1 and TRBJ2-7; the D is unclear. V lost 3 bases to trimming and J lost 0 bases, with 9 bases between them. The CDR3 runs 13 residues. The germline V gene encodes CDR1 SQVTM and CDR2 ANQGSEA. The CDR3 sequence is CSVDLGSSYEQYF. The CDR3, as DNA: TGCAGCGTTGACCTGGGCAGCTCCTACGAGCAGTACTTC.

The chain carries TRBV11-2 and TRBJ2-2, with TRBD2 matching 8 bases. Germline V CDR1 and CDR2: SGHAT, FQNNGV. The CDR3 covers 16 residues. Germline trimming cut 5 bases from V and 3 bases from J; bases unmatched to any gene: 8. CDR3 in amino acids: CASSRTSGLYTGELFF. CDR3 coding DNA: TGTGCCAGCAGCCGCACTAGCGGTTTGTACACCGGGGAGCTGTTTTTT.

The V call is TRBV7-2, the J call TRBJ1-6, with TRBD1 matching 8 bases. Per germline, CDR1 SGHTA and CDR2 FQGNSA. V lost 6 bases to trimming and J lost 8 bases; unmatched junction nucleotides: 6. CDR3 length: 14 amino acids. In nucleotides, the CDR3 is TGTGCCAGCAGACGCAAGACAGGGGATTCACCCCTCCACTTT. This encodes CASRRKTGDSPLHF.

This sequence joins TRBV6-5 and TRBJ1-2, with 7 bases that match TRBD1. V trimming: 6 bases; J trimming: 8 bases; junction bases outside the gene matches: 9. The CDR3 is 13 residues long. CDR1 is MNHEY and CDR2 is SVGAGI in the germline V gene. The CDR3 reads CASRSTGDRGYTF. The CDR3 nucleotides read TGTGCCAGCAGGAGCACAGGGGATCGGGGCTACACCTTC.

The chain combines TRBV6-5 with TRBJ1-6, with 9 bases lining up with TRBD1. The CDR3 totals 15 residues. V lost 6 bases to trimming and J lost 7 bases; unmatched junction nucleotides: 7. From germline, CDR1 is MNHEY and CDR2 SVGAGI. The CDR3 loop is CASRGQGIGNSPLHF. Written as DNA, the CDR3 is TGTGCCAGCAGAGGACAGGGGATCGGGAATTCACCCCTCCACTTT.

V and J are TRBV11-1 and TRBJ1-1; 8 positions agree with TRBD1. V was clipped by 5 bases and J by 1 base; unmatched bases: 9. CDR3 size: 16 residues. Germline CDR1 SGHAT, CDR2 FQDESV (reference sequence). The CDR3 loop is CASSTTRTGKNTEAFF. CDR3 coding DNA: TGTGCCAGCAGCACCACAAGGACAGGGAAGAACACTGAAGCTTTCTTT.

Details on this clone: A junction boundary mismatches the germline segment, possibly from a read error. This rearrangement joins TRBV10-1 to TRBJ1-6; no definite D call. The CDR3 length is 13 residues. Germline CDR1 reads WNHNN; CDR2 reads SYGVQD (reference sequence). The CDR3 loop reads CPSLRERRFTLHF. The CDR3 DNA reads as TGTCCTTCTTTACGGGAGAGGAGATTCACCCTCCACTTT.

The chain uses TRBV6-5 and TRBJ1-1; D unclear. The CDR3 sequence is 13 residues long. Germline V gives CDR1 MNHEY, CDR2 SVGAGI. V was shortened by 8 bases and J by 1 base, with 11 bases between the two germline ends. CDR3: CASSAGANTEAFF. The CDR3, as DNA: TGTGCCAGCTCGGCGGGTGCGAACACTGAAGCTTTCTTT.

The rearrangement uses TRBV18 and TRBJ1-3; no clear D gene. Trimming removed 2 bases from V and 3 bases from J, with 8 bases in between. Looked up from germline, CDR1 is KGHSH and CDR2 is LQKENI. The CDR3 extends over 14 amino acids. This chain's CDR3 is CASSPGGNGNTIYF. The CDR3 region has the DNA TGTGCCAGCTCACCAGGAGGGAATGGAAACACCATATATTTT.

This chain links TRBV7-8 with TRBJ2-3; D is possibly TRBD2 (5 bases). V lost 2 bases and J lost 1, with 16 bases in between. This CDR3 region has 17 residues. Germline V gene lookup returns CDR1 SGHVS and CDR2 FQNEAQ. This chain's CDR3 is CASSLLEGGSGTDTQYF. The CDR3 coding sequence is TGTGCCAGCAGCTTATTAGAGGGCGGCTCAGGCACAGATACGCAGTATTTT.

The chain joins TRBV29-1 to TRBJ2-7; 10 bases fit TRBD2. V was clipped by 6 bases and J by 3 bases; unmatched bases: 11. In germline, CDR1 is SQVTM, CDR2 ANQGSEA. The CDR3 runs to 15 residues. The CDR3, as DNA: TGCAGCGTAAAAAAGGGGACTAGCGCTTACTACGAGCAGTACTTC. Its protein product is CSVKKGTSAYYEQYF.

The chain is built from TRBV27 and TRBJ1-4; possibly TRBD1 for D (6 bases). Trimming cost V 8 bases and J 10 bases, with 8 bases left between them. In germline, CDR1 is MNHEY, CDR2 SMNVEV (reference sequence). The length of the CDR3 is 10 residues. The CDR3 coding sequence is TGTGCCAGCGGGGGCCCAAAACTGTTTTTT. Amino acid sequence: CASGGPKLFF.

This chain links TRBV2 with TRBJ2-7; 9 bases fit TRBD2. Germline CDR1 and CDR2: SNHLY and FYNNEI. The CDR3 sequence is 16 residues long. Losses at the gene ends were 0 bases for V and 6 bases for J; bases not matched to a gene: 9. The CDR3 protein is CASSEALWTSAVEQYF. The CDR3 nucleotides read TGTGCCAGCAGTGAAGCGCTTTGGACTAGCGCGGTCGAGCAGTACTTC.

This sequence joins TRBV2 and TRBJ2-1; D possibly corresponds to TRBD2 (6 bases). V shed 10 bases and J shed 0 bases, with 16 bases lying between them. The CDR3 is made up of 15 amino acids. Germline lookup yields CDR1 SNHLY and CDR2 FYNNEI. The CDR3 region is CATLLEGGSYNEQFF. CDR3 bases: TGTGCCACACTCCTGGAGGGCGGCTCCTACAATGAGCAGTTCTTC.

The chain uses TRBV7-6 and TRBJ1-3; unclear D gene. Trimming removed 0 bases from V and 0 bases from J, with 6 bases in between. The germline V gene encodes CDR1 SGHVS and CDR2 FNYEAQ. The CDR3 has 15 amino acids. The CDR3 DNA is TGTGCCAGCAGCTTAGCAGGCGGCTCTGGAAACACCATATATTTT. Amino acids: CASSLAGGSGNTIYF.

This chain uses TRBV6-5 with TRBJ2-7, with TRBD2 matching 12 bases. The CDR3 contains 14 residues. The germline CDR1 and CDR2 sequences are MNHEY and SVGAGI. V was pared by 2 bases and J by 7 bases, with 3 bases of the junction left unmatched. The CDR3 sequence: CASSYGGLAGEQYF. CDR3 DNA sequence: TGTGCCAGCAGTTACGGCGGACTAGCGGGGGAGCAGTACTTC.

V and J are TRBV2 and TRBJ1-1; D possibly corresponds to TRBD1 (6 bases). Between the trimmed V and J ends, which lost 2 bases and 1 base, there was a span of 11 bases. This CDR3 comprises 15 residues. The germline CDR1 and CDR2 sequences are SNHLY and FYNNEI. CDR3 protein: CASSEIQGPNTEAFF. As DNA, the CDR3 is TGTGCCAGCAGTGAAATTCAGGGGCCGAACACTGAAGCTTTCTTT.